This T cell receptor (beta chain) was sequenced during a study of T-cell memory formation after mild COVID-19. Overall study: TCR clusters were mostly confined to one donor each.

Germline V gene sequence: CDR1 ENHRY, CDR2 SYGVKD. The CDR3 length is 14 residues. V was shortened by 2 bases and J by 2 bases, with 9 bases between the two germline ends. For this clonotype: What it binds is unknown.

Study results and limitations: Pre-infection memory harbored some responding clones, suggesting cross-reactive memory joined.

TCR alpha and TCR beta cDNA libraries carrying sample barcodes and UMIs came from 5'RACE with constant-segment primers. TCRdb re-called the 5' RACE reads through MiXCR, storing one row per CDR3 protein. The profile shows around 130,000 distinct CDR3 sequences, more than 15% of them singletons. The sequence was obtained from a man aged 18-30 years who had mild COVID-19 (a few samples of this study predate the infection). Cell type and time point are not known. The chain couples TRBV10-3 to TRBJ2-5; D is unresolved. The sample was PBMCs or a T cell subset sorted from them (not recorded which). The CDR3 here is CAISEGWGQETQYF. The DNA of the CDR3 is TGTGCCATCAGTGAGGGATGGGGACAAGAGACCCAGTACTTC.